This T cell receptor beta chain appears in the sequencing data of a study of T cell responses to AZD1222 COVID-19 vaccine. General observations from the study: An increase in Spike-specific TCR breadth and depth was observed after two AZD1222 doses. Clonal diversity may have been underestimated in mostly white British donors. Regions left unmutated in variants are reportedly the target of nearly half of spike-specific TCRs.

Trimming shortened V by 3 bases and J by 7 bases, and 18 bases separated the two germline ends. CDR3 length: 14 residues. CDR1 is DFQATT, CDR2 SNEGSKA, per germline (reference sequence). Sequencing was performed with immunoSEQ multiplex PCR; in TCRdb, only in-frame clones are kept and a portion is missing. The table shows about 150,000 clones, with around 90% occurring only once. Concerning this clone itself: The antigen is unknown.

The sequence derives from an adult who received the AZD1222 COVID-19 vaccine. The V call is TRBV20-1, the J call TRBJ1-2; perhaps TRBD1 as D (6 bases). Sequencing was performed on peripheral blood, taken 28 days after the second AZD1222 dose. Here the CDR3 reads CSASEGDGGPGYTF. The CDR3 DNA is TGCAGTGCTAGTGAAGGGGATGGGGGCCCTGGCTACACCTTC.